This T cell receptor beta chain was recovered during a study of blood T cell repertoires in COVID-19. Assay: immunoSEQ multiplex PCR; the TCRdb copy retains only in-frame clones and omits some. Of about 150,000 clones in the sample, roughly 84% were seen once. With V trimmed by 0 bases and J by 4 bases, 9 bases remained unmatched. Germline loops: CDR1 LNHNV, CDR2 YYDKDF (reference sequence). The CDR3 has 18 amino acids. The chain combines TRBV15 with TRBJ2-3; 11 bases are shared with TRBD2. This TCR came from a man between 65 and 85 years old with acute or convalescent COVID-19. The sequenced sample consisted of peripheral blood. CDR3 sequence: CATSRERVAGGPADTQYF. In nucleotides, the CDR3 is TGTGCCACCAGCAGAGAGAGGGTAGCGGGGGGGCCCGCAGATACGCAGTATTTT.